These T cell receptor beta chains were read from a single sample in a study of blood T cells in healthy people across ages. MiXCR, applied by TCRdb to the 5' RACE reads, yields one record per CDR3 protein. Of hundreds of thousands of distinct CDR3 sequences listed, about 20% are singletons. Specimen: blood. The receptor set was obtained from a man aged 70 or older in good health. CDR3s include the opening cysteine and the closing phenylalanine or tryptophan. Clone sizes are given selectively: once, few, many, or a class where the clone is expanded.

J gene: TRBJ1-1; clone size: -; V gene: TRBV2; CDR3 protein: CASIGTGWETEAFF
J gene: TRBJ2-1; clone size: -; V gene: TRBV24-1; CDR3 protein: CATSDSGTSGRVNEQFF
J gene: TRBJ1-1; clone size: few; V gene: TRBV29-1; CDR3 protein: CSAQKMNTEAFF
J gene: TRBJ2-3; clone size: -; V gene: TRBV3-1; CDR3 protein: CASSQNKRTANTDTQYF
J gene: TRBJ1-5; clone size: -; V gene: TRBV2; CDR3 protein: CASKGQGAQPQHF
J gene: TRBJ1-2; clone size: few; V gene: TRBV6-5; CDR3 protein: CASSTESVYGYTF
J gene: TRBJ2-1; clone size: many; V gene: TRBV7-3; CDR3 protein: CASSLMGQGANEQFF
J gene: TRBJ2-5; clone size: -; V gene: TRBV12-3/TRBV12-4; CDR3 protein: CASNLRSSGKETQYF
J gene: TRBJ2-4; clone size: many; V gene: TRBV28; CDR3 protein: CASLDLARNIQYF
J gene: TRBJ1-2; clone size: -; V gene: TRBV6-2/TRBV6-3; CDR3 protein: CASSYSRDGGKDGYTF
J gene: TRBJ2-1; clone size: many; V gene: TRBV6-5; CDR3 protein: CASSPAYNEQFF
J gene: TRBJ1-2; clone size: few; V gene: TRBV6-2/TRBV6-3; CDR3 protein: CASSPSRRRNYGYTF
J gene: TRBJ1-2; clone size: few; V gene: TRBV7-2; CDR3 protein: CASSSKGVMGYGYTF
J gene: TRBJ1-3; clone size: -; V gene: TRBV12-3/TRBV12-4; CDR3 protein: CASSGGWGLSGNTIYF
J gene: TRBJ1-2; clone size: many; V gene: TRBV12-3/TRBV12-4; CDR3 protein: CASSLALDIYGYTF
J gene: TRBJ2-1; clone size: few; V gene: TRBV19; CDR3 protein: CASSIKKKGTVYSYNEQFF
J gene: TRBJ2-4; clone size: -; V gene: TRBV6-5; CDR3 protein: CASRPTTGKNILYF
J gene: TRBJ2-1; clone size: -; V gene: TRBV20-1; CDR3 protein: CIAGAGNEQFF
J gene: TRBJ2-3; clone size: -; V gene: TRBV5-1; CDR3 protein: CASSLEGTTSTDTQYF
J gene: TRBJ1-4; clone size: -; V gene: TRBV14; CDR3 protein: CASSGGPGQEKLFF
J gene: TRBJ1-1; clone size: -; V gene: TRBV7-9; CDR3 protein: CASSLVLGSTEAFF
J gene: TRBJ2-3; clone size: few; V gene: TRBV29-1; CDR3 protein: CSVETSGGSYTQYF
J gene: TRBJ2-7; clone size: few; V gene: TRBV20-1; CDR3 protein: CSGNGPWGYEQYF
J gene: TRBJ2-7; clone size: -; V gene: TRBV28; CDR3 protein: CATNLAGSSYEQYF
J gene: TRBJ1-4; clone size: many; V gene: TRBV4-1; CDR3 protein: CASSQEPGKGKLFF
J gene: TRBJ1-4; clone size: few; V gene: TRBV19; CDR3 protein: CASKGLGDSEKLFF
J gene: TRBJ2-7; clone size: -; V gene: TRBV3-1; CDR3 protein: CASSQPGQGFHEHYF
J gene: TRBJ2-7; clone size: few; V gene: TRBV29-1; CDR3 protein: CSVDSGTGTYEQYF
J gene: TRBJ1-5; clone size: -; V gene: TRBV11-3; CDR3 protein: CAGSQGVGVGQPQHF
J gene: TRBJ1-3; clone size: few; V gene: TRBV6-1; CDR3 protein: CASRKRGKESYSGNTIYF
J gene: TRBJ2-6; clone size: -; V gene: TRBV10-2; CDR3 protein: CASRNAGTAVSGANVLTF
J gene: TRBJ2-5; clone size: few; V gene: TRBV7-3; CDR3 protein: CASSLTAGFQETQYF
J gene: TRBJ1-5; clone size: few; V gene: TRBV27; CDR3 protein: CASSQDRDDQPQHF
J gene: TRBJ2-3; clone size: many; V gene: TRBV12-3/TRBV12-4; CDR3 protein: CASRTTDTQYF
J gene: TRBJ2-6; clone size: -; V gene: TRBV4-3; CDR3 protein: CASSQDGGTGANVLTF
J gene: TRBJ2-3; clone size: -; V gene: TRBV27; CDR3 protein: CASSLSGATDTQYF
J gene: TRBJ2-4; clone size: few; V gene: TRBV7-9; CDR3 protein: CASSLDGTPQNIQYF
J gene: TRBJ2-5; clone size: -; V gene: TRBV10-3; CDR3 protein: CAIRDSVQETQYF
J gene: TRBJ2-1; clone size: -; V gene: TRBV12-3/TRBV12-4; CDR3 protein: CASSFVLAGGREQFF
J gene: TRBJ2-1; clone size: -; V gene: TRBV3-1; CDR3 protein: CASTGGPLAYNEQFF
J gene: TRBJ1-1; clone size: -; V gene: TRBV6-1; CDR3 protein: CASTTGRTEAFF
J gene: TRBJ2-3; clone size: few; V gene: TRBV3-1; CDR3 protein: CASSLTPSLPTDTQYF
J gene: TRBJ2-5; clone size: few; V gene: TRBV7-9; CDR3 protein: CASSSGGSETQYF
J gene: TRBJ1-2; clone size: few; V gene: TRBV29-1; CDR3 protein: CSVEDRYYGYTF
J gene: TRBJ1-4; clone size: -; V gene: TRBV3-1; CDR3 protein: CASSQDWRGLRDEKLFF
J gene: TRBJ2-5; clone size: many; V gene: TRBV18; CDR3 protein: CASSRTGTQETQYF
J gene: TRBJ1-4; clone size: -; V gene: TRBV5-1; CDR3 protein: CASSPESTNEKLFF
J gene: TRBJ1-5; clone size: -; V gene: TRBV5-1; CDR3 protein: CAGAGQGEQPQHF
J gene: TRBJ2-3; clone size: few; V gene: TRBV20-1; CDR3 protein: CSARVVPSTDTQYF
J gene: TRBJ2-5; clone size: few; V gene: TRBV2; CDR3 protein: CASRSEETQYF
J gene: TRBJ2-1; clone size: -; V gene: TRBV12-3/TRBV12-4; CDR3 protein: CASSLTGTSGTSSYNEQFF
J gene: TRBJ1-2; clone size: few; V gene: TRBV5-5; CDR3 protein: CASSTSGTGVSGYTF
J gene: TRBJ1-3; clone size: once; V gene: TRBV7-2; CDR3 protein: CASSSLVNTIYF